The 20 T cell receptor beta chains in this list originate from one sample, sequenced in a study of blood T cell repertoires in COVID-19. Profiling relied on immunoSEQ multiplex PCR, and the TCRdb table lists in-frame clones only, not all of them. Of approximately 88,000 clones listed, 75% to 85% are singletons. Input material: peripheral blood. The receptors originated from an elderly woman with acute or convalescent COVID-19.

The V and J genes are TRBV7-3 and TRBJ2-3; 7 positions match TRBD1. Germline CDR1 is SGHTA and CDR2 is FQGTGA. The CDR3 consists of 16 residues. The trim removed 1 base at V and 2 bases at J, leaving 6 bases unmatched. CDR3 in DNA: TGTGCCAGCAGCTTAAGGCAGGGGGTGGCCACAGATACGCAGTATTTT. Amino acids: CASSLRQGVATDTQYF. Full variable domain (outside the CDR3, taken from reference TRBV7-3 and TRBJ2-3): GAGVSQTPSNKVTEKGKYVELRCDPISGHTALYWYRQSLGQGPEFLIYFQGTGAADDSGLPNDRFFAVRPEGSVSTLKIQRTERGDSAVYLCASSLRQGVATDTQYFGPGTRLTVL.

This clone was detected only once. The chain links TRBV2 to TRBJ2-3; D gene ambiguous. CDR1 and CDR2 (germline): SNHLY, FYNNEI. Trimming took off 7 bases at V and 2 bases at J, with 19 bases between the two ends. This CDR3 comprises 16 residues. The CDR3 here is CASTPLSQASTDTQYF. The CDR3 DNA follows: TGTGCCAGCACTCCCCTGAGCCAAGCTTCCACAGATACGCAGTATTTT.

The V call is TRBV28, the J call TRBJ2-1, with 13 bases matching TRBD2. The CDR3 runs to 15 residues. Germline loops: CDR1 MDHEN, CDR2 SYDVKM. J was trimmed by 5 bases and V by 3 bases; bases with no gene match: 1. CDR3 loop: CASSFGTSGNNEQFF. CDR3 coding DNA: TGTGCCAGCAGTTTTGGGACTAGCGGGAACAATGAGCAGTTCTTC.

This rearrangement joins TRBV7-2 to TRBJ1-5, with D possibly matching TRBD1 (6 bases). CDR1 and CDR2 from the germline V gene are SGHTA and FQGNSA. This CDR3 has 15 residues. The ends were cut back, 1 base at V and 2 bases at J, with 9 bases in the middle. The CDR3 DNA reads as TGTGCCAGCAGCTTAGGGCAGGGGCGCAATCAGCCCCAGCATTTT. Protein: CASSLGQGRNQPQHF.

V usage is TRBV10-3 and J usage is TRBJ2-5, with 11 bases fitting TRBD1. After removal of 4 bases from V and 3 bases from J, the junction contained 7 bases not matched to a gene. Per germline, CDR1 ENHRY and CDR2 SYGVKD. The CDR3 is 16 residues long. The CDR3 loop is CAISAPPGQGEETQYF. Here the CDR3 DNA reads TGTGCCATCAGTGCACCTCCGGGACAGGGGGAAGAGACCCAGTACTTC.

The chain joins TRBV2 to TRBJ2-7, with TRBD2 identical over 8 bases. This CDR3 region has 14 residues. Germline assignment: CDR1 SNHLY and CDR2 FYNNEI. With V trimmed by 3 bases and J by 2 bases, 3 bases remained unmatched. The CDR3 loop reads CASSEREVAYEQYF. CDR3 coding DNA: TGTGCCAGCAGTGAGCGGGAGGTCGCCTACGAGCAGTACTTC.

This chain joins TRBV19 and TRBJ1-2; D is possibly TRBD1 (6 bases). The germline gives CDR1 LNHDA, CDR2 SQIVND (reference sequence). The CDR3 covers 14 residues. V was pared by 1 base and J by 5 bases, with 11 bases between. CDR3 residues: CASSIAGQFYGYTF. CDR3 nucleotides: TGTGCCAGTAGTATAGCTGGACAGTTTTATGGCTACACCTTC.

The genes are TRBV5-1 and TRBJ1-2; TRBD1 is a possible D gene (5 bases). The V end was cut by 4 bases, the J end by 1 base, with 11 bases between. The CDR3 loop spans 14 amino acids. Germline CDR1 and CDR2: SGHRS and YFSETQ. The CDR3 coding sequence is TGCGCCAGCAGCCCGGGGGAGTATAACTATGGCTACACCTTC. Protein sequence: CASSPGEYNYGYTF.

The chain recombines TRBV19 with TRBJ2-3, with 9 bases matching TRBD2. The CDR3 spans 15 residues. Per germline, CDR1 LNHDA and CDR2 SQIVND (reference sequence). Trimming removed 5 bases from V and 2 bases from J; junction bases left unmatched: 5. This chain's CDR3 is CASSWAGGSTDTQYF. Here the CDR3 DNA reads TGTGCCAGTAGTTGGGCGGGGGGGTCCACAGATACGCAGTATTTT.

This chain uses TRBV5-1 with TRBJ2-7; TRBD2 agrees at 13 bases. This CDR3 is built from 16 residues. Looked up from germline, CDR1 is SGHRS and CDR2 is YFSETQ. Trimming at V came to 1 base and at J to 2 bases, leaving 3 bases not matched to a gene. In DNA form, the CDR3 reads TGCGCCAGCAGCTTGAGACTAGCGGGAGGACCCTACGAGCAGTACTTC. Translation gives CASSLRLAGGPYEQYF. The whole variable domain, remainder taken from reference TRBV5-1 and TRBJ2-7, is KAGVTQTPRYLIKTRGQQVTLSCSPISGHRSVSWYQQTPGQGLQFLFEYFSETQRNKGNFPGRFSGRQFSNSRSEMNVSTLELGDSALYLCASSLRLAGGPYEQYFGPGTRLTVT.

V and J are TRBV6-5 and TRBJ1-2; TRBD1 aligns across 10 bases. CDR1 MNHEY and CDR2 SVGAGI come from the germline V gene. The CDR3 contains 15 residues. With 2 bases clipped from V and 4 bases from J, the junction kept 4 bases outside the gene matches. As DNA, the CDR3 is TGTGCCAGCAGTTACGGGACAGGGGATCTCTATGGCTACACCTTC. It codes for CASSYGTGDLYGYTF.

The J gene is TRBJ1-6, the V gene TRBV25-1, with 7 positions matching TRBD1. Germline lookup yields CDR1 MGHDK and CDR2 SYGVNS. This CDR3 spans 15 amino acids. The J segment lost 10 bases and the V segment lost 3 bases, leaving 9 bases of the junction unmatched. In nucleotides, the CDR3 is TGTGCCAGCAGTGACACGACAGGGTTTGCCTCACCCCTCCACTTT. Residues: CASSDTTGFASPLHF.

This clone appeared a single time. The chain links TRBV11-1 to TRBJ2-2, with a weak D call TRBD2 (5 bases). V dropped 1 base and J dropped 1 base, with 10 bases sitting between them. The CDR3 loop spans 16 amino acids. The germline gives CDR1 SGHAT, CDR2 FQDESV (reference sequence). Here the CDR3 reads CASSLVPGLNTGELFF. The CDR3 DNA reads as TGTGCCAGCAGCTTAGTTCCGGGGTTGAACACCGGGGAGCTGTTTTTT. Full variable domain (remainder filled in from reference TRBV11-1 and TRBJ2-2): EAEVAQSPRYKITEKSQAVAFWCDPISGHATLYWYRQILGQGPELLVQFQDESVVDDSQLPKDRFSAERLKGVDSTLKIQPAELGDSAMYLCASSLVPGLNTGELFFGEGSRLTVL.

The V gene is TRBV5-1, the J gene TRBJ2-3; 12 bases match TRBD2. Trimming removed 0 bases from V and 0 bases from J; junction bases left unmatched: 2. From germline, CDR1 is SGHRS and CDR2 YFSETQ. CDR3 length: 17 residues. CDR3 DNA sequence: TGCGCCAGCAGCTTGGGGACTAGCGGGGTTAGCACAGATACGCAGTATTTT. Amino acid sequence: CASSLGTSGVSTDTQYF.

This clone turned up a few times. The J gene is TRBJ1-1, the V gene TRBV3-1 (or the pseudogene TRBV3-2); 7 bases match TRBD1. CDR1 is LGHDT, CDR2 YNNKEL, per germline (reference sequence). V shed 4 bases and J 3 bases; nucleotides not matched to a gene: 2. This CDR3 has 13 amino acids. The CDR3 nucleotides are TGTGCCAGCAGCCTTACAGGGGACACTGAAGCTTTCTTT. It translates to CASSLTGDTEAFF.

The V and J genes are TRBV12-3 or TRBV12-4 and TRBJ1-4, with no clear D. The CDR3 consists of 12 residues. V lost 1 base to trimming and J lost 12 bases, with 9 bases between them. CDR3: CASSLVGEELFF. CDR3 coding DNA: TGTGCCAGCAGTTTAGTCGGGGAGGAACTGTTTTTT.

The rearrangement uses TRBV5-1 and TRBJ2-7, with TRBD2 matching over 8 bases. Germline-derived CDR1 and CDR2 are SGHRS and YFSETQ. The CDR3 length is 15 residues. V shed 3 bases and J 0 bases; nucleotides not matched to a gene: 5. The CDR3 DNA is TGCGCCAGCAGCTATAGCGGGGCAAACTCCTACGAGCAGTACTTC. This codes for CASSYSGANSYEQYF. The variable domain in full, with the rest retrieved from reference TRBV5-1 and TRBJ2-7, is KAGVTQTPRYLIKTRGQQVTLSCSPISGHRSVSWYQQTPGQGLQFLFEYFSETQRNKGNFPGRFSGRQFSNSRSEMNVSTLELGDSALYLCASSYSGANSYEQYFGPGTRLTVT.

This chain connects TRBV6-4 to TRBJ2-1; 9 bases map to TRBD1. The ends lost 10 bases at V and 3 bases at J; junction bases unmatched: 4. The germline V gene has CDR1 MRHNA and CDR2 SNTAGT. The CDR3 sequence is 13 residues long. CDR3 bases: TGTGCCATCCCGGGACAGGGCTACAATGAGCAGTTCTTC. Protein sequence: CAIPGQGYNEQFF.

The rearrangement links TRBV5-1 to TRBJ2-2, with 11 bases fitting TRBD2. The CDR3 is made up of 16 amino acids. Trimming removed 4 bases from V and 4 bases from J; junction bases left unmatched: 6. In germline, CDR1 is SGHRS, CDR2 YFSETQ. CDR3 DNA: TGCGCCAGCAGCAACCCTAGCGGGAGGACCACCGGGGAGCTGTTTTTT. It translates to CASSNPSGRTTGELFF. Full variable domain (missing parts from reference TRBV5-1 and TRBJ2-2): KAGVTQTPRYLIKTRGQQVTLSCSPISGHRSVSWYQQTPGQGLQFLFEYFSETQRNKGNFPGRFSGRQFSNSRSEMNVSTLELGDSALYLCASSNPSGRTTGELFFGEGSRLTVL.

The chain couples TRBV2 to TRBJ2-3; D perhaps matches TRBD1 (5 bases). V was shortened by 3 bases and J by 2 bases, with 15 bases between the two germline ends. Germline V gene lookup returns CDR1 SNHLY and CDR2 FYNNEI. The CDR3 sequence is 16 residues long. CDR3 protein: CASSEGHFFNTDTQYF. CDR3 DNA sequence: TGTGCCAGCAGTGAGGGGCACTTCTTTAACACAGATACGCAGTATTTT.